The TCR beta chain described here comes from a study of T-cell reconstitution after alpha-beta-depleted transplantation in children. General study points: At day 60, the high TCRbeta diversity found in some patients originated from recipient T cells and thymic progenitors that had survived. It was reported that alpha-beta T cells came from several hundred expanded graft clones (about two months after transplant). From newly produced T cells came most of the T-cell counts and diversity one year after transplant.

From germline, CDR1 is MDHEN and CDR2 SYDVKM. Trimming took off 3 bases at V and 1 base at J, with 9 bases between the two ends. The CDR3 contains 15 residues. A library of TCRbeta sequences, prepared with unique molecular identifiers, was generated. TCRdb passed the PCR reads through MiXCR, listing each CDR3 protein once. This table holds hundreds of thousands of distinct CDR3 sequences, over 10% found once. This clonotype turned up a few times. Its antigen is unidentified. Sequenced here: PBMCs, mostly from graft donor cells, sampled 360 days after TCRalphabeta/CD19-depleted stem cell transplant. This rearrangement joins TRBV28 to TRBJ2-2; D gene ambiguous. The sequence derives from a male patient between 5 and 17 years old who had a stem cell transplant for acute myeloid leukemia, so the T cells may come from the graft donor. DNA for the CDR3: TGTGCCAGCAGTTTTCAGTTCAGGAACACCGGGGAGCTGTTTTTT. Translated: CASSFQFRNTGELFF.